The rows below give T cell receptor beta chains drawn from one sample of a study of neurological immune-mediated disorders. A single record per CDR3 protein comes from TCRdb applying MiXCR to the 5' RACE reads. The sample carries approximately 52,000 distinct CDR3 sequences, around 3.4% recorded once. Sequencing used PBMCs. These receptors originate from a man aged 40-55 years with multiple sclerosis. CDR3s include the opening cysteine and the closing phenylalanine or tryptophan. A D gene is named only where the DNA matches it firmly. For some rows the clone size is stated as once, few or many, or as a class when expanded; others skip it.

many | TRBJ2-1 | TRBV12-3/TRBV12-4 | NA | TGTGCCAGCGGGGATCTAAGGGGGGGCGATGAGCAGTTCTTC | CASGDLRGGDEQFF
many | TRBJ1-5 | TRBV20-1 | NA | TGCAGTGCCCGATCGGGCAGTAGCAATCAGCCCCAGCATTTT | CSARSGSSNQPQHF
many | TRBJ1-4 | TRBV20-1 | TRBD1 | TGCAGTGCTAGGGGACAGGGGACTAATGAAAAACTGTTTTTT | CSARGQGTNEKLFF
many | TRBJ2-2 | TRBV7-2 | NA | TGTGCCAGCAGCTTAGGTCCCGCTTTTAACACCGGGGAGCTGTTTTTT | CASSLGPAFNTGELFF
many | TRBJ2-7 | TRBV5-1 | NA | TGCGCCAGCAGCCTGGACAGAACCTACGAGCAGTACTTC | CASSLDRTYEQYF
many | TRBJ2-3 | TRBV4-1 | NA | TGCGCCAGCAGCCAAGATTCCGGGGGCGGGACAGATACGCAGTATTTT | CASSQDSGGGTDTQYF
many | TRBJ2-7 | TRBV5-1 | NA | TGCGCCAGCAGCTTTTCTCACTCACCTTACGAGCAGTACTTC | CASSFSHSPYEQYF
many | TRBJ2-2 | TRBV5-1 | TRBD1 | TGCGCCAGCAGCTCGGGACAGGGAGACACCGGGGAGCTGTTTTTT | CASSSGQGDTGELFF
many | TRBJ1-2 | TRBV5-1 | NA | TGCGCCAGCAGCCCGCAACCCACTAACTATGGCTACACCTTC | CASSPQPTNYGYTF
many | TRBJ1-1 | TRBV6-5 | TRBD1 | TGTGCCAGCAGCTTCAGTCGACAGGGGGCCACTGAAGCTTTCTTT | CASSFSRQGATEAFF
many | TRBJ2-6 | TRBV5-1 | NA | TGCGCCAGCAGCATACAGAGCTCTGGGGCCAACGTCCTGACTTTC | CASSIQSSGANVLTF
NA | TRBJ2-1 | TRBV7-3 | TRBD1 | TGTGCCAGCAGCAGACAGGGGATCAGGGTCTCCTACAATGAGCAGTTCTTC | CASSRQGIRVSYNEQFF
NA | TRBJ1-1 | TRBV3-1 | TRBD1 | TGTGCCAGCAGCCAAGATTACACAGGGGCGGTTAAGAACTCTGAAGCTTTCTTT | CASSQDYTGAVKNSEAFF
many | TRBJ1-1 | TRBV5-6 | TRBD1 | TGTGCCAGCAGGCGATCAGGGGGCCTCACTGAAGCTTTCTTT | CASRRSGGLTEAFF
many | TRBJ2-5 | TRBV7-2 | TRBD2 | TGTGCCAGCAGCTTATCTCGCGGGGGGTCGGAGACCCAGTACTTC | CASSLSRGGSETQYF
many | TRBJ2-3 | TRBV20-1 | TRBD1 | TGCAGTGCTCCCCGGGACAGGCATAACACAGATACGCAGTATTTT | CSAPRDRHNTDTQYF
many | TRBJ1-6 | TRBV7-6 | NA | TGTGCCAGCAGCGTAACTGACTATAATTCACCCCTCAACTTT | CASSVTDYNSPLNF
many | TRBJ1-1 | TRBV2 | NA | TGTGCCAGCAACCGCTGGGGGGGGAGCACTGAAGCTTTCTTT | CASNRWGGSTEAFF
many | TRBJ2-1 | TRBV9 | TRBD1 | TGTGCCAGCAGCGTAGTTCCCTCAACAGGGGGTCTGAACAATGAGCAGTTCTTC | CASSVVPSTGGLNNEQFF
many | TRBJ1-2 | TRBV20-1 | TRBD1 | TGCAGTGCGGGACAGGGGGTGAACTATGGCTACACCTTC | CSAGQGVNYGYTF
many | TRBJ2-4 | TRBV5-1 | TRBD2 | TGCGCCAGCAGGGACGGGGGGGCTGAAAACATTCAGTACTTC | CASRDGGAENIQYF
many | TRBJ1-2 | TRBV10-3 | TRBD1 | TGTGCCATCAGTGAGCCGACAGGGGGTTATGGCTACACCTTC | CAISEPTGGYGYTF
many | TRBJ1-2 | TRBV2 | TRBD1 | TGTGCCAGCAGTGGGACAGGGGGCGGCTATGGCTACACCTTC | CASSGTGGGYGYTF
many | TRBJ2-2 | TRBV9 | TRBD2 | TGTGCCAGCAGCGTGAGCGGGGGTTCACCCGGGGAGCTGTTTTTT | CASSVSGGSPGELFF
many | TRBJ2-1 | TRBV20-1 | TRBD2 | TGCAGTGCTGGATTAGCGGGCCTTAGCTCCTACAATGAGCAGTTCTTC | CSAGLAGLSSYNEQFF
many | TRBJ1-5 | TRBV20-1 | NA | TGCAGTGCTCAGGGAAATCAGCCCCAGCATTTT | CSAQGNQPQHF
many | TRBJ2-2 | TRBV20-1 | TRBD1 | TGCAGTGCTAGAGATCGCGGGACAGGGGGAGGGAACACCGGGGAGCTGTTTTTT | CSARDRGTGGGNTGELFF
many | TRBJ1-5 | TRBV6-1 | NA | TGTGCCAGCAATCGGTTACCCTCAGGACAGTTTCAATATAGCAATCAGCCCCAGCATTTT | CASNRLPSGQFQYSNQPQHF
many | TRBJ1-6 | TRBV9 | TRBD1 | TGTGCCAGCAGCGCCCGACAGGGATCTTCCTATAATTCACCCCTCAACTTT | CASSARQGSSYNSPLNF
NA | TRBJ1-2 | TRBV28 | NA | TGTGCCAGCAGTTTGGGGGACACTTCAGGGGGCTACACCTTC | CASSLGDTSGGYTF
many | TRBJ2-2 | TRBV7-3 | TRBD1 | TGTGCCAGCAGCTTACGACAGGGGGACACCGGGGAGCTGTTTTTT | CASSLRQGDTGELFF
many | TRBJ2-7 | TRBV20-1 | TRBD2 | TGCAGTGCTGCGCGGACTAGCGGGGCATACGAGCAGTACTTC | CSAARTSGAYEQYF
many | TRBJ2-2 | TRBV20-1 | NA | TGCAGTGCTAGCAGGGTTGGCGGGGAGCTGTTTTTT | CSASRVGGELFF
many | TRBJ1-5 | TRBV12-3/TRBV12-4 | TRBD1 | TGTGCCAGCAGTTTAGGGACAGGGGTGCGACAGCCCCAGCATTTT | CASSLGTGVRQPQHF
many | TRBJ1-2 | TRBV7-8 | TRBD1 | TGTGCCAGCAGCACCATCCGGGACAGTGGACATGGCTACACCTTC | CASSTIRDSGHGYTF
many | TRBJ1-5 | TRBV7-9 | NA | TGTGCCAGCAGCTCCCAGAATAGCAATCAGCCCCAGCATTTT | CASSSQNSNQPQHF
many | TRBJ2-1 | TRBV6-5 | NA | TGTGCCAGCAGTTACTCAGGGGACTCATACAATGAGCAGTTCTTC | CASSYSGDSYNEQFF
many | TRBJ2-3 | TRBV5-6 | TRBD2 | TGTGCCAGCAGCTTACAGCGGGGAGCAGATACGCAGTATTTT | CASSLQRGADTQYF
NA | TRBJ1-5 | TRBV2 | NA | TGTGCCAGCAGTAGGGGATTTAGCAATCAGCCCCAGCATTTT | CASSRGFSNQPQHF
NA | TRBJ2-5 | TRBV3-1 | NA | TGTGCCAGCAGCCAACAGGGGGGAAAGACCCAGTACTTC | CASSQQGGKTQYF
many | TRBJ1-4 | TRBV4-1 | NA | TGCGCCAGCAGCCTGAATACAGGGATCACTAATGAAAAACTGTTTTTT | CASSLNTGITNEKLFF
many | TRBJ1-6 | TRBV15 | TRBD1 | TGTGCCACCAGCAGAGGTGGTGGACAGGTGGGGTATAATTCACCCCTCAACTTT | CATSRGGGQVGYNSPLNF
many | TRBJ2-3 | TRBV20-1 | NA | TGCAGTGCTAGAGACGGGGTAGCTCGCACAGATACGCAGTATTTT | CSARDGVARTDTQYF
few | TRBJ2-7 | TRBV20-1 | NA | TGCAGTGCACCCGGGACCCCCCTGGGGGAGCAGTACTTC | CSAPGTPLGEQYF
many | TRBJ1-3 | TRBV7-9 | NA | TGTGCCAGCAGCTTAGGGGTAGGAACTGGAAACACCATATATTTT | CASSLGVGTGNTIYF
few | TRBJ1-6 | TRBV12-3/TRBV12-4 | NA | TGTGCCAGCAGTCCGGGAGGCGCTCCTAATTCACCCCTCCACTTT | CASSPGGAPNSPLHF
many | TRBJ1-4 | TRBV4-1 | NA | TGCGCCAGCAGCCGGGCTCCCCTTAGTGCAACTAATGAAAAACTGTTTTTT | CASSRAPLSATNEKLFF
many | TRBJ2-7 | TRBV20-1 | TRBD1 | TGCAGTGCCAAGCCGGGACAGGGAGTCCCCGAGCAGTACTTC | CSAKPGQGVPEQYF
many | TRBJ1-2 | TRBV5-6 | NA | TGTGCCAGCAGTTCTGGCTGGGTCGCGGCCTATGGCTACACCTTC | CASSSGWVAAYGYTF
many | TRBJ2-1 | TRBV9 | TRBD2 | TGTGCCAGCAGCGTCGCTAGCGGGGTCGCGTATGAGCAGTTCTTC | CASSVASGVAYEQFF
many | TRBJ2-2 | TRBV3-1 | NA | TGTGCCAGCAGCCAAAGGGGAACGAACACCGGGGAGCTGTTTTTT | CASSQRGTNTGELFF
few | TRBJ1-1 | TRBV6-1 | NA | TGTGCCAGCACCGTCCGGACGGGAGGCTTGAACACTGAAGCTTTCTTT | CASTVRTGGLNTEAFF
few | TRBJ2-5 | TRBV2 | NA | TGTGCCAGCAGTGTGGGCAGGGCGCAAGAGACCCAGTACTTC | CASSVGRAQETQYF
few | TRBJ1-1 | TRBV20-1 | NA | TGCAGTGCGCCTGACGTGGGGGAAGCTTTCTTT | CSAPDVGEAFF
many | TRBJ2-5 | TRBV4-2 | NA | TGTGCCAGCAGCCAAGAAGGCGGAGGGCAGCAAGAGACCCAGTACTTC | CASSQEGGGQQETQYF
many | TRBJ1-1 | TRBV7-6 | NA | TGTGCCAGCACCCTATGGGGGAACACTGAAGCTTTCTTT | CASTLWGNTEAFF
many | TRBJ2-2 | TRBV5-1 | TRBD1 | TGCGCCAGCAGTCCTGGACAGGGCTACACCGGGGAGCTGTTTTTT | CASSPGQGYTGELFF
many | TRBJ1-5 | TRBV5-1 | NA | TGCGCCAGCAGCCCGGACGGAGGTGAGGTTCAGCCCCAGAATTTT | CASSPDGGEVQPQNF
many | TRBJ2-5 | TRBV20-1 | NA | TGCAGTGCTCTGGACCTCGCTGAGACCCAGTACTTC | CSALDLAETQYF